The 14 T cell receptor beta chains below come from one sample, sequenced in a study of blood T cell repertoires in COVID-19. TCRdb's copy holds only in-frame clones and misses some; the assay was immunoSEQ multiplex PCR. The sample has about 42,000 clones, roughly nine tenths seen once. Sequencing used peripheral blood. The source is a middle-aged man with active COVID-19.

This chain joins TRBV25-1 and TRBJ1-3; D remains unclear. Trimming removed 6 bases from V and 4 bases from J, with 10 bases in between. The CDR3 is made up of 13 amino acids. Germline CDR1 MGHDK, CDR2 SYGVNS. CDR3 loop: CASSTAAGNTIYF. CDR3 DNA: TGTGCCAGCAGCACGGCGGCGGGAAACACCATATATTTT.

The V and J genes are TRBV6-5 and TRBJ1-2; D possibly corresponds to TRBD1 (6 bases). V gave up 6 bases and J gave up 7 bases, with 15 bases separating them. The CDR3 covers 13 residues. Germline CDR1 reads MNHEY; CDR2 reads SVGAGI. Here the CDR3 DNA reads TGTGCCAGCAGCGACACAGGGTTGCTTGGCTACACCTTC. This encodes CASSDTGLLGYTF.

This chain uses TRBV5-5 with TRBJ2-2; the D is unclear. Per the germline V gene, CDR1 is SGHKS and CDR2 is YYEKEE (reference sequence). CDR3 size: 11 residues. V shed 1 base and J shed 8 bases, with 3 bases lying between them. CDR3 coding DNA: TGTGCCAGCAGCTTGCGGGGGGAGCTGTTTTTT. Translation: CASSLRGELFF.

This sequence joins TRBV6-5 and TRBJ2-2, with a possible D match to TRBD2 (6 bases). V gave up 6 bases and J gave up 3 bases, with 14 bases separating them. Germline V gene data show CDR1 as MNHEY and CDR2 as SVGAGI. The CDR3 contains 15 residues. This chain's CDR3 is CASSGGTRYTGELFF. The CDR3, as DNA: TGTGCCAGCAGCGGGGGAACTAGATACACCGGGGAGCTGTTTTTT.

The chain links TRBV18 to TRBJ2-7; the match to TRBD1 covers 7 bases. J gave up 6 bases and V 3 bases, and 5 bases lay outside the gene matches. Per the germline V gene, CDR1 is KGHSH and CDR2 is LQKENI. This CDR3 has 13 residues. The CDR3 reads CASSPDRSGEQYF. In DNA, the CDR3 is TGTGCCAGCTCACCGGACAGGTCTGGCGAGCAGTACTTC.

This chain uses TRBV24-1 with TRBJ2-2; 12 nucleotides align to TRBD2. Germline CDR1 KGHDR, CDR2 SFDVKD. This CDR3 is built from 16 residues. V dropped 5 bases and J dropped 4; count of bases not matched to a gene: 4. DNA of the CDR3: TGTGCCACCAGTGGGACTAGCGGGGATGCCACCGGGGAGCTGTTTTTT. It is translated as CATSGTSGDATGELFF.

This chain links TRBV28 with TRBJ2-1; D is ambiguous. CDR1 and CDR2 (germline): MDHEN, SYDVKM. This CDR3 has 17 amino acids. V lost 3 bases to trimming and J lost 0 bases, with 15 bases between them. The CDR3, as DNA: TGTGCCAGCAGTTTCCCCTCACGCGCTAGCTCCTACAATGAGCAGTTCTTC. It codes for CASSFPSRASSYNEQFF.

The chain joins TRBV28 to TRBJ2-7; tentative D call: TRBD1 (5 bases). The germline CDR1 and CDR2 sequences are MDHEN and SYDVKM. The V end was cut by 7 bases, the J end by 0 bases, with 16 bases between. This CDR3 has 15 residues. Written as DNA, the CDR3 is TGTGCCAGCAATGCAGGGTCGGGCAGCTCCTACGAGCAGTACTTC. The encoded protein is CASNAGSGSSYEQYF.

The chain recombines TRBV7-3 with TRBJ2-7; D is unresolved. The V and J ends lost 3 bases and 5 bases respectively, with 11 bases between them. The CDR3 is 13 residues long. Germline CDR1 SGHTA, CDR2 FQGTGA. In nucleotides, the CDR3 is TGTGCCAGCAGCTTGAGGTGGATGGACGAGCAGTACTTC. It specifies CASSLRWMDEQYF. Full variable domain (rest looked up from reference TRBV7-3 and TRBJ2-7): GAGVSQTPSNKVTEKGKYVELRCDPISGHTALYWYRQSLGQGPEFLIYFQGTGAADDSGLPNDRFFAVRPEGSVSTLKIQRTERGDSAVYLCASSLRWMDEQYFGPGTRLTVT.

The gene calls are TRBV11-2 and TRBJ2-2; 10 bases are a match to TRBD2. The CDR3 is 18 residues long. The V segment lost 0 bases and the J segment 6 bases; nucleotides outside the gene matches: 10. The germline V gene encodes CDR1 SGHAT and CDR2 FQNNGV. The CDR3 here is CASSLELRLAGAPGELFF. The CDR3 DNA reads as TGTGCCAGCAGCTTAGAATTAAGGCTAGCGGGAGCGCCCGGGGAGCTGTTTTTT.

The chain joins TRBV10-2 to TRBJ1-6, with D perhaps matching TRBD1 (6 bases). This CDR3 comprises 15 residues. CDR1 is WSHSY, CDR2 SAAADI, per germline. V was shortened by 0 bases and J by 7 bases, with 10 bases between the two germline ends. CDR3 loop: CASSESAGENSPLHF. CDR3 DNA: TGCGCCAGCAGTGAGTCGGCAGGGGAAAATTCACCCCTCCACTTT.

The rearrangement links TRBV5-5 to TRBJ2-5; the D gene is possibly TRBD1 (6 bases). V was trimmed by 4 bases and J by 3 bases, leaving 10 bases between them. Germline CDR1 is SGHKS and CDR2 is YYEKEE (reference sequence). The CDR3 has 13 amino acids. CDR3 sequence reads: CASSRTAEETQYF. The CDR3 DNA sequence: TGTGCCAGCAGCCGGACAGCGGAAGAGACCCAGTACTTC.

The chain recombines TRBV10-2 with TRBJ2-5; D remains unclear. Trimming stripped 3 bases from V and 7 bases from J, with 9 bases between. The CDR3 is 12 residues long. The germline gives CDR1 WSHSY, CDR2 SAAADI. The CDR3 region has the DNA TGCGCCAGCAGTGACACCGCGGCGACCCAGTACTTC. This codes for CASSDTAATQYF.

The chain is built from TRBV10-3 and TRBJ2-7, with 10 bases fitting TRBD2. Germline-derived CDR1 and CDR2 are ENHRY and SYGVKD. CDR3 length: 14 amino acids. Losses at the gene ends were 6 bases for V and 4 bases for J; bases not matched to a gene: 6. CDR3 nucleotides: TGTGCCATCAGGCAAACTAGCGGGACTTACGAGCAGTACTTC. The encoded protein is CAIRQTSGTYEQYF.